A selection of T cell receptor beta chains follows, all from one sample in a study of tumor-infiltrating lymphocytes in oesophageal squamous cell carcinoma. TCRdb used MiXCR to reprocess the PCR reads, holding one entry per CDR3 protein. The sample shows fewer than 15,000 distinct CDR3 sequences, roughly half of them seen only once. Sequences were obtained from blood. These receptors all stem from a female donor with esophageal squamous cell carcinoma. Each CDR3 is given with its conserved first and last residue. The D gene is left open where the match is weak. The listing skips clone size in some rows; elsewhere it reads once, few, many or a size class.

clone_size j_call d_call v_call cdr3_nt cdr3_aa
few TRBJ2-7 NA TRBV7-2 TGTGCCAGCCGGGGGGCTAGCTCCTACGAGCAGTACTTC CASRGASSYEQYF
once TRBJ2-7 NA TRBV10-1 TGCGCCAGTACAGGGCACGAGCAGTACTTC CASTGHEQYF
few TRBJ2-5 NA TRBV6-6 TGTGCCAGCAGTTATAATGGTGCGGAGACCCAGTACTTC CASSYNGAETQYF
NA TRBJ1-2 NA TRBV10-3 TGTGCCATCAGTGAGGAGTTTCCAAACTATGGCTACACCTTC CAISEEFPNYGYTF
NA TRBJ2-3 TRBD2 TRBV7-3 TGTGCCAGCAGCTTACTAGCGGTCCCCACAGATACGCAGTATTTT CASSLLAVPTDTQYF
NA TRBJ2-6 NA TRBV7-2 TGTGCCAGCAGCTTAGTAGGCAGGGCCTCTGGGGCCAACGTCCTGACTTTC CASSLVGRASGANVLTF
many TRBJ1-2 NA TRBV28 TGTGCCAGCAACAGAAATAACTATGGCTACACCTTC CASNRNNYGYTF
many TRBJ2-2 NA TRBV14 TGTGCCAGCAGCCAAGAACCCGGTGGGGAGCTGTTTTTT CASSQEPGGELFF
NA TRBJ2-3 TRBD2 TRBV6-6 TGTGCCAGCAGTTACGCGCGGGAGAGCACAGATACGCAGTATTTT CASSYARESTDTQYF
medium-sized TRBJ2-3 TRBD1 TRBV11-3 TGTGCCAGCAGCACATGGGTCACAGGGGGTGATGCCCGCACAGATACGCAGTATTTT CASSTWVTGGDARTDTQYF
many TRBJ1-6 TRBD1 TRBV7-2 TGTGCCAGCAGCTGGGGACAGGTTTTAGATTCACCCCTCCACTTT CASSWGQVLDSPLHF
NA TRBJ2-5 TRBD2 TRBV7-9 TGTGCCAGCAGCTTAGCGGGCGGGGGAGAGACCCAGTACTTC CASSLAGGGETQYF
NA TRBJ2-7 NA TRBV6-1 TGTGCCAGCAGTGTAGAACAGGGCCAATCCTACGAGCAGTACTTC CASSVEQGQSYEQYF
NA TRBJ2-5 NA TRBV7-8 TGTGCCAGCAGCCATCCGGGTGGAGGGGGAGACAATGAGCAGTACTTC CASSHPGGGGDNEQYF
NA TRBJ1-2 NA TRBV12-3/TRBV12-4 TGTGCCAGCAGGAGAAGCGCGGGCAGCAACTATGGCTACACCTTC CASRRSAGSNYGYTF
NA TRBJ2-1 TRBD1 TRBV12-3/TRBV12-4 TGTGCCAGCAGTTTACGGAGGACAGGGGGCCTCAATGAGCAGTTCTTC CASSLRRTGGLNEQFF
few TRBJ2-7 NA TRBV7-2 TGTGCCAGCAGCTTAGACGTCGCAATTTACGAGCAGTACTTC CASSLDVAIYEQYF
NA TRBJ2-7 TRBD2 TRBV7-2 TGTGCCAGCAGCCCTCGCGCTAGCGGGATATACGAGCAGTACTTC CASSPRASGIYEQYF
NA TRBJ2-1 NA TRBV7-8 TGTGCCAGCAGCTTACCGGGAGACTACAATGAGCAGTTCTTC CASSLPGDYNEQFF
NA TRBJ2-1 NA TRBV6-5 TGTGCCAGCAGTTACGTCTACGAGCAGTTCTTC CASSYVYEQFF
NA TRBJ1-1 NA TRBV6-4 TGTGCCAGCAGACTCGACGGAGGAACTGAAGCTTTCTTT CASRLDGGTEAFF
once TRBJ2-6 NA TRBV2 TGTGCCAGCAGTATAAGCTCTGGGGCCAACGTCCTGACTTTC CASSISSGANVLTF